This T cell receptor (beta chain) is from a study of T cell repertoires in ileal Crohn's disease. As for the study in general: At surgery, approximately 33% of patients smoked, with median disease duration 7.9 years. About half of patients got postoperative therapy: around ten thiopurines, about 20 anti-TNF. Every patient was operated on for stricturing (approximately 60%) or penetrating (about 39%) complications.

Sequencing used immunoSEQ multiplex PCR; TCRdb keeps in-frame clones, though not all of them. The sample gives around 14,000 clones, 75% to 85% of which show up once; under 20% is in the top ten. Germline V gives CDR1 MNHNY, CDR2 SVGAGI (reference sequence). The CDR3 extends over 13 amino acids. V lost 2 bases and J lost 8; bases outside the gene matches: 4. This receptor was obtained from an adult with Crohn's disease. The V and J genes are TRBV6-6 and TRBJ1-2; TRBD1 aligns across 8 bases. Source material: ileal tissue. The CDR3 DNA follows: TGTGCCAGCAGTTACCCAGGGGGCTTAGGCTACACCTTC. Amino acids: CASSYPGGLGYTF.